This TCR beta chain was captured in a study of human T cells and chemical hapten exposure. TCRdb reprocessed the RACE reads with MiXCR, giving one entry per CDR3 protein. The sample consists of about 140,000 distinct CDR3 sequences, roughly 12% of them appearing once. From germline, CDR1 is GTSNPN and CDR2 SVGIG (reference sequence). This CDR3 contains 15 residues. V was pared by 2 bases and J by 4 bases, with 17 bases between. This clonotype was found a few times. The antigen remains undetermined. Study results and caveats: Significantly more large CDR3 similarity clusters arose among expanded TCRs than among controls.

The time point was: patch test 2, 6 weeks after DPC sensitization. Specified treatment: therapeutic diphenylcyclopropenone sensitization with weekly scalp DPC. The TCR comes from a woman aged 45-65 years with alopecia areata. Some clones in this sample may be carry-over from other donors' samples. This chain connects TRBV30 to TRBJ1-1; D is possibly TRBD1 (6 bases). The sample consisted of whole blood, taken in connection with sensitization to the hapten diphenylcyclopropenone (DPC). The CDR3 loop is CAWSPNRARGTEAFF. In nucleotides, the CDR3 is TGTGCCTGGAGTCCCAACAGGGCCCGAGGCACTGAAGCTTTCTTT.